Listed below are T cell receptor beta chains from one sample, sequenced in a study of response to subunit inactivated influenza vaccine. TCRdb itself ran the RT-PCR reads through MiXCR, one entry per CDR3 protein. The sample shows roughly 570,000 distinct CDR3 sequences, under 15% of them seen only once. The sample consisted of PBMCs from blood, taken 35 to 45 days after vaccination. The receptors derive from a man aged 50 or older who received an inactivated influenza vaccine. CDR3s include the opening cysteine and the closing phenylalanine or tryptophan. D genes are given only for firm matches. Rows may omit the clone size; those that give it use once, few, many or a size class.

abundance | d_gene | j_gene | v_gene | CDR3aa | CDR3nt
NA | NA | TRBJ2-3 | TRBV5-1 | CASSLVVLGGTDTQYF | TGCGCCAGCAGCTTGGTCGTGTTAGGAGGCACAGATACGCAGTATTTT
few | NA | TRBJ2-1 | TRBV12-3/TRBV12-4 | CASSLELWVGRGEQFF | TGTGCCAGCAGTTTAGAATTATGGGTGGGGCGGGGTGAGCAGTTCTTC
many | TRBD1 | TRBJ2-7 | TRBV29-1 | CSALGQGYEQYF | TGCAGCGCGCTGGGACAGGGCTACGAGCAGTACTTC
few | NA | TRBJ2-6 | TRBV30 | CARNRDSGANVLTF | TGTGCCCGGAACAGGGACTCTGGGGCCAACGTCCTGACTTTC
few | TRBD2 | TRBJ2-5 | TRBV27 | CASNPTIAGKETQYF | TGTGCCAGCAACCCTACAATAGCGGGAAAAGAGACCCAGTACTTC
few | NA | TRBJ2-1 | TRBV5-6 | CASSFQGGNEQFF | TGTGCCAGCAGCTTTCAGGGGGGCAATGAGCAGTTCTTC
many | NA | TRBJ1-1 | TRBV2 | CASVQGLLMNTEAFF | TGTGCCAGCGTGCAGGGACTACTAATGAACACTGAAGCTTTCTTT
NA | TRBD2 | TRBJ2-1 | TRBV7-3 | CASSLTGGAGQFF | TGTGCCAGCAGCTTAACGGGAGGGGCTGGGCAGTTCTTC
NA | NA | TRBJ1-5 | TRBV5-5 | CASSLEAGTNQPQHF | TGTGCCAGCAGCTTGGAAGCAGGGACTAATCAGCCCCAGCATTTT
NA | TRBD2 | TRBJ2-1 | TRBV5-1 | CASRVAGAAGGTYNEQFF | TGCGCCAGCAGAGTAGCGGGGGCCGCGGGAGGCACCTACAATGAGCAGTTCTTC
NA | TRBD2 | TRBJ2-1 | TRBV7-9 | CASSPPAGTSGKYEQFF | TGTGCCAGCAGTCCTCCCGCCGGGACTAGCGGGAAGTATGAGCAGTTCTTC
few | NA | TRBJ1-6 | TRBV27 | CASSLVPVGYNSPLHF | TGTGCCAGCAGTCTAGTCCCAGTGGGCTATAATTCACCCCTCCACTTT
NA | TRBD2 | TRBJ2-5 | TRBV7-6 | CASSLKSSGRETQYF | TGTGCCAGCAGCTTAAAGTCTAGCGGGAGAGAGACCCAGTACTTC
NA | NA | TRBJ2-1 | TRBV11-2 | CASSPQAGEQFF | TGTGCCAGCAGCCCCCAGGCCGGTGAGCAGTTCTTC
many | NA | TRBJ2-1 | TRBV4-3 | CASSQGGLDNEQFF | TGCGCCAGCAGCCAAGGGGGACTGGACAATGAGCAGTTCTTC
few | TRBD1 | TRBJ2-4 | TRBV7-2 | CASSLARGSQWYF | TGTGCCAGCAGCTTAGCCAGGGGGAGCCAGTGGTACTTC
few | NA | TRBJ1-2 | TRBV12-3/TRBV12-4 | CASSLYPGDGYTF | TGTGCCAGCAGTTTATATCCCGGGGATGGCTACACCTTC